The 26 T cell receptor beta chains listed next were all sequenced from one sample in a study of CD8+CD57+ T cells in acquired aplastic anemia. Researchers used genomic DNA as the template to profile TCR beta VDJ and CDR3. TCRdb analysed the reads with MiXCR anew, one entry per CDR3 protein. Of about 270,000 distinct CDR3 sequences in the sample, approximately 56% were seen once. Sequenced: sorted CD4+, CD8+, or CD8+CD57+ T cells (not recorded which) from PBMCs. The receptors here all came from a human donor with severe aplastic anemia or a healthy control (not recorded which).

This clonotype was counted many times. This chain connects TRBV24-1 to TRBJ2-6; a possible D gene is TRBD1 (5 bases). The CDR3 covers 18 residues. Trimming shortened V by 3 bases and J by 0 bases, and 14 bases separated the two germline ends. Germline CDR1 KGHDR, CDR2 SFDVKD. DNA of the CDR3: TGTGCCACCAGTGATGGGGCAGACATAGACTCTGGGGCCAACGTCCTGACTTTC. Translating it yields CATSDGADIDSGANVLTF.

This clonotype was detected many times. The chain is built from TRBV30 and TRBJ1-6; the D is unclear. Germline loops: CDR1 GTSNPN, CDR2 SVGIG (reference sequence). The CDR3 covers 15 residues. The germline V and J ends were trimmed by 3 bases and 9 bases, with 18 bases remaining between them. CDR3 protein: CAWSFGGFGGSPLHF. The CDR3 DNA reads as TGTGCCTGGAGCTTTGGCGGGTTCGGTGGTTCACCCCTCCACTTT.

Points on this clonotype: The junction shows a germline mismatch at one end, possibly a read error. The rearrangement joins TRBV12-3 or TRBV12-4 to TRBJ2-7, with no clear D. The CDR3 loop spans 12 amino acids. CDR3: CASYAQPYEQYF. CDR3 nucleotides: TGTGCCAGCTACGCTCAACCCTACGAACAGTACTTC.

The chain is built from TRBV20-1 and TRBJ2-2; 11 bases align to TRBD1. The CDR3 loop spans 18 amino acids. CDR1 and CDR2 from the germline V gene are DFQATT and SNEGSKA (reference sequence). J gave up 6 bases and V 5 bases, and 17 bases lay outside the gene matches. In DNA form, the CDR3 reads TGCAGTGCTGTCCGGACAGGGGGCGGGAGAAGGACCCCCGGGGAGCTGTTTTTT. Amino acids: CSAVRTGGGRRTPGELFF.

The chain employs TRBV4-3 and TRBJ2-7; a weak D match, TRBD2 (5 bases). Per germline, CDR1 LGHNA and CDR2 YSLEER. V shed 5 bases and J shed 1 base, with 9 bases lying between them. CDR3 length: 13 amino acids. The DNA for the CDR3 is TGCGCCAGCAGCGAGGGTAGGTCCTACGAGCAGTACTTC. Translation gives CASSEGRSYEQYF.

V gene TRBV19 combines with J gene TRBJ2-7, with a weak D call TRBD1 (6 bases). This CDR3 is built from 15 residues. Germline CDR1 LNHDA, CDR2 SQIVND (reference sequence). Between the trimmed V and J ends, which lost 4 bases and 3 bases, there was a span of 16 bases. CDR3: CASSNPGESGYEQYF. DNA for the CDR3: TGTGCCAGTAGTAACCCAGGGGAATCGGGCTACGAGCAGTACTTC.

This clonotype has at least ten counts. Germline and junction disagree at one end, which may indicate a read error. CDR3 region: CASSSQETQYF. CDR3 in DNA: TGTGCCAGCAGCTCACAAGAGACCCAGTACTTC. The chain employs TRBV5-1 and TRBJ2-5; D unclear. Germline CDR1 and CDR2: SGHRS and YFSETQ. CDR3 length: 11 amino acids.

The J gene is TRBJ2-7, the V gene TRBV9, with TRBD1 matching over 10 bases. The V segment lost 5 bases and the J segment 6 bases; nucleotides outside the gene matches: 8. Germline CDR1 is SGDLS and CDR2 is YYNGEE. The CDR3 length is 14 residues. CDR3 region: CASSLTGGNPEQYF. The CDR3 coding sequence is TGTGCCAGCAGTTTGACAGGGGGCAACCCCGAGCAGTACTTC.

This clonotype was picked up many times. This sequence joins TRBV4-2 and TRBJ2-7, with 7 bases lining up with TRBD1. CDR1 and CDR2 from the germline V gene are LGHNA and YNFKEQ. This CDR3 comprises 14 residues. The ends lost 4 bases at V and 3 bases at J; junction bases unmatched: 6. DNA for the CDR3: TGTGCCAGCAGCCGGCGGACAGGCTACTACGAGCAGTACTTC. It encodes CASSRRTGYYEQYF.

The chain joins TRBV7-8 to TRBJ2-1, with a weak D call TRBD2 (7 bases). The CDR3 has 15 amino acids. Germline lookup yields CDR1 SGHVS and CDR2 FQNEAQ. The ends were cut back, 9 bases at V and 6 bases at J, with 21 bases in the middle. CDR3 region: CASYSGLQGFNEQFF. CDR3 DNA: TGTGCCAGTTACTCGGGACTACAGGGATTCAATGAGCAGTTCTTC.

This clonotype has only one observation. The chain employs TRBV19 and TRBJ2-7; 13 bases are shared with TRBD2. V lost 5 bases to trimming and J lost 3 bases; unmatched junction nucleotides: 7. The CDR3 length is 16 residues. Germline V CDR1 and CDR2: LNHDA, SQIVND (reference sequence). The CDR3: CASSLSGLAGIYEQYF. CDR3 bases: TGTGCCAGTAGTCTCTCGGGACTAGCGGGGATCTACGAGCAGTACTTC.

V gene TRBV5-5 combines with J gene TRBJ1-6; D is unclear. CDR1 is SGHKS and CDR2 is YYEKEE in the germline V gene (reference sequence). The CDR3 has 17 residues. V was trimmed by 0 bases and J by 0 bases, leaving 10 bases between them. The CDR3 protein is CASSLAHSRSYNSPLHF. Here the CDR3 DNA reads TGTGCCAGCAGCTTGGCCCACAGCCGCTCCTATAATTCACCCCTCCACTTT.

A word on this clonotype: The CDR3 does not close with the conserved phenylalanine or tryptophan, likely indicating a read error. The chain uses TRBV7-2 and TRBJ2-4; D ambiguous. CDR3 length: 15 amino acids. Per the germline V gene, CDR1 is SGHTA and CDR2 is FQGNSA. The CDR3 loop reads CASSSRRAAKDIQYS. CDR3 DNA sequence: TGTGCCAGCAGTTCCCGACGGGCGGCCAAAGACATTCAGTACTCC.

This clonotype was observed many times. The chain recombines TRBV5-1 with TRBJ1-2, with 9 bases matching TRBD1. This CDR3 has 16 amino acids. Trimming cost V 4 bases and J 5 bases; bases outside gene matches: 12. The germline CDR1 and CDR2 sequences are SGHRS and YFSETQ. CDR3 residues: CASSPGQGKGPYGYTF. The CDR3 bases are TGCGCCAGCAGCCCAGGACAGGGGAAGGGACCGTATGGCTACACCTTC.

The CDR3 nucleotides are TGTGCCAGCAGCTTAGGCCTAGCGGGGGCTAGCAATCAGCCCCAGCATTTT. Protein product: CASSLGLAGASNQPQHF. The chain couples TRBV7-6 to TRBJ1-5; D might be TRBD1 (6 bases). Looked up from germline, CDR1 is SGHVS and CDR2 is FNYEAQ. CDR3 size: 17 residues. The germline V and J ends were trimmed by 1 base and 0 bases, with 13 bases remaining between them.

About this clonotype: This CDR3 is missing its conserved last phenylalanine or tryptophan, likely due to a read error. The genes are TRBV2 and TRBJ1-5; 7 bases line up with TRBD1. Germline CDR1 and CDR2: SNHLY and FYNNEI. Trimming removed 3 bases from V and 9 bases from J; junction bases left unmatched: 11. This CDR3 region has 15 residues. The CDR3: CASSDEDRDLSPQHL. As DNA, the CDR3 is TGTGCCAGCAGTGACGAAGACAGGGATCTGTCGCCCCAGCATCTT.

This clonotype was detected many times. The V call is TRBV19, the J call TRBJ1-1, with 8 positions matching TRBD1. Trimming cost V 4 bases and J 1 base; bases outside gene matches: 11. Germline lookup yields CDR1 LNHDA and CDR2 SQIVND (reference sequence). This CDR3 contains 17 residues. CDR3 in amino acids: CASSRIAQGAQNTEAFF. In DNA, the CDR3 is TGTGCCAGTAGTAGAATAGCCCAGGGGGCCCAGAACACTGAAGCTTTCTTT.

As regards this clonotype: A single base separates this from a much larger clone, so it may be a read error. V gene TRBV2 combines with J gene TRBJ1-1; 8 nucleotides align to TRBD1. This CDR3 contains 15 residues. Germline CDR1 and CDR2: SNHLY and FYNNEI. The CDR3 region has the DNA TGTGCCCGCAGTGCTCCAGGGGGCTCCAACACTGAAGCTTTCTTT. Translation gives CARSAPGGSNTEAFF.

The V call is TRBV25-1, the J call TRBJ1-6; D uncertain. In germline, CDR1 is MGHDK, CDR2 SYGVNS. The CDR3 contains 12 residues. V shed 6 bases and J shed 14 bases, with 14 bases lying between them. CDR3 bases: TGTGCCAGCAGCCAAGACGCTTTCTCCCTCCACTTT. This sequence encodes CASSQDAFSLHF.

This clonotype was seen ten or more times. The chain employs TRBV20-1 and TRBJ1-2; TRBD1 matches at 7 bases. The CDR3 covers 13 residues. Germline lookup yields CDR1 DFQATT and CDR2 SNEGSKA (reference sequence). Germline trimming cut 6 bases from V and 4 bases from J; bases unmatched to any gene: 8. CDR3: CSAPTGKSYGYTF. CDR3 nucleotides: TGCAGTGCCCCGACAGGGAAGAGCTATGGCTACACCTTC.

This clonotype was seen ten or more times. As DNA, the CDR3 is TGTGCCAGCAGACCCGGGGCAGACCAGGGGAGGTATGAGCAGTTCTTC. Translating it yields CASRPGADQGRYEQFF. The V call is TRBV5-5, the J call TRBJ2-1; D tentatively fits TRBD1 or TRBD2 (6 bases each). Per the germline V gene, CDR1 is SGHKS and CDR2 is YYEKEE (reference sequence). CDR3 length equals 16 residues. Trimming took 5 bases from V and 8 from J, leaving 23 bases between them.

This chain uses TRBV24-1 with TRBJ2-7; D perhaps matches TRBD1 (6 bases). CDR1 is KGHDR, CDR2 SFDVKD, per germline. Trimming removed 6 bases from V and 3 bases from J, with 14 bases in between. There are 14 residues in the CDR3. CDR3 amino acids: CATSRGRGDYEQYF. In DNA form, the CDR3 reads TGTGCCACCAGTCGGGGCAGGGGTGACTACGAGCAGTACTTC.

The rearrangement uses TRBV19 and TRBJ2-7; the match to TRBD1 covers 8 bases. This CDR3 spans 15 amino acids. CDR1 and CDR2 from the germline V gene are LNHDA and SQIVND (reference sequence). After removal of 1 base from V and 2 bases from J, the junction contained 4 bases not matched to a gene. The CDR3 is CASSIGQGAAYEQYF. The CDR3 DNA sequence: TGTGCCAGTAGTATAGGCCAGGGGGCAGCCTACGAGCAGTACTTC.

This clonotype came up a few times. V gene TRBV9 combines with J gene TRBJ2-1; the match to TRBD1 covers 12 bases. Germline CDR1 reads SGDLS; CDR2 reads YYNGEE. This CDR3 comprises 16 residues. The V gene end was trimmed by 0 bases and the J gene end by 7 bases; junction bases not matched to a gene: 5. The CDR3 spells CASSVARDRGRNEQFF. Written as DNA, the CDR3 is TGTGCCAGCAGCGTAGCCAGGGACAGGGGGCGTAATGAGCAGTTCTTC.

This chain connects TRBV7-2 to TRBJ1-1; no clear D gene. This CDR3 spans 14 amino acids. The V and J ends lost 5 bases and 0 bases respectively, with 10 bases between them. CDR1 and CDR2 from the germline V gene are SGHTA and FQGNSA. The CDR3 sequence is CASSVTPMNTEAFF. For the CDR3, the DNA is TGTGCCAGCAGCGTGACACCCATGAACACTGAAGCTTTCTTT.

The chain joins TRBV12-3 or TRBV12-4 to TRBJ2-3; a weak D match, TRBD1 (8 bases). V lost 6 bases, J lost 6 bases, and 16 bases lay in between. The CDR3 contains 14 residues. CDR3 in amino acids: CASRRTGREDTQYF. The CDR3 DNA sequence: TGTGCCAGCAGAAGGACAGGGAGGGAGGATACGCAGTATTTT.